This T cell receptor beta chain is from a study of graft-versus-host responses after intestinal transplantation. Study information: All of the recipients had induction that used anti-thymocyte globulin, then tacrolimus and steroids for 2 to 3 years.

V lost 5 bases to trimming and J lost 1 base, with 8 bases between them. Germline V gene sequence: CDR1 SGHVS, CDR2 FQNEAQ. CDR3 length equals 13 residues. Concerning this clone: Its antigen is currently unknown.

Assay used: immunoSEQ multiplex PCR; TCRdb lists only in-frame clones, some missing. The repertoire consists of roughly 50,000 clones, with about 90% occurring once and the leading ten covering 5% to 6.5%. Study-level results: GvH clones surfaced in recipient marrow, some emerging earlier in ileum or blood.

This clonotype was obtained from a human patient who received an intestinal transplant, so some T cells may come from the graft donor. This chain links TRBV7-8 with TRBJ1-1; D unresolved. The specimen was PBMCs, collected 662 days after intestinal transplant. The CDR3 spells CASSLYGNTEAFF. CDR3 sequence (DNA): TGTGCCAGCAGCCTGTACGGGAACACTGAAGCTTTCTTT.